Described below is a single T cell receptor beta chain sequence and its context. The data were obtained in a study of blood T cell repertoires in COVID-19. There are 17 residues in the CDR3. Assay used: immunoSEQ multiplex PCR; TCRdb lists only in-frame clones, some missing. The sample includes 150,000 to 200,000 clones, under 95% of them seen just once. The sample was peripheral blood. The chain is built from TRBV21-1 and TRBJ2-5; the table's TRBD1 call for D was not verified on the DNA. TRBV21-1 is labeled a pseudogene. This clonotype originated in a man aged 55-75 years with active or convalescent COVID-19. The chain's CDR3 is CASSKNGKTGKGPTQYF. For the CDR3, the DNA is TGTGCCAGCAGCAAAAATGGAAAGACAGGGAAGGGGCCGACCCAGTACTTC.